The 19 T cell receptor beta chains given below trace back to one sample, sequenced in a study of control samples from healthy donors and cancer patients. The repertoire was sequenced with immunoSEQ multiplex PCR; TCRdb's copy has only in-frame clones and lacks some. The sample lists about 180,000 clones, around 90% seen once, with 1.1% to 1.5% in the top ten. The material sequenced was blood. Receptors were obtained from a man aged 30 to 39 in good health.

This clone appeared a few times. The chain is built from TRBV10-1 and TRBJ1-5, with D possibly matching TRBD1 (5 bases). CDR1 and CDR2 (germline): WNHNN, SYGVQD (reference sequence). This CDR3 has 13 residues. V gave up 9 bases and J gave up 5 bases, with 14 bases separating them. The CDR3 region is CARKGRGYQPQHF. The CDR3 nucleotides read TGCGCCAGAAAGGGACGTGGGTATCAGCCCCAGCATTTT.

V and J are TRBV5-4 and TRBJ2-1; D is ambiguous. Germline V CDR1 and CDR2: SGHNT, YYREEE (reference sequence). The CDR3 sequence is 13 residues long. Trimming cost V 2 bases and J 10 bases, with 13 bases left between them. CDR3 region: CASSFSVIGEQFF. The CDR3 DNA is TGTGCCAGCAGCTTCTCTGTAATCGGGGAGCAGTTCTTC.

The chain couples TRBV2 to TRBJ1-6; the D is unclear. CDR1 SNHLY and CDR2 FYNNEI come from the germline V gene. Trimming left V 2 bases short and J 12 bases short, with 8 bases between. This CDR3 comprises 12 residues. The CDR3 loop reads CASSEFSEPLHF. The CDR3 region has the DNA TGTGCCAGCAGTGAATTTTCAGAACCCCTCCACTTT.

V usage is TRBV2 and J usage is TRBJ1-1; weak D call: TRBD1 (6 bases). This CDR3 comprises 14 residues. Trimming left V 3 bases short and J 11 bases short, with 19 bases between. Germline V gives CDR1 SNHLY, CDR2 FYNNEI. CDR3 region: CASSDFPLQGYAFF. The CDR3, as DNA: TGTGCCAGCAGTGACTTCCCCCTACAGGGTTATGCTTTCTTT.

The chain's CDR3 is CASRYRVNTGELFF. Written as DNA, the CDR3 is TGTGCCAGTAGGTACAGGGTAAACACCGGGGAGCTGTTTTTT. The gene calls are TRBV19 and TRBJ2-2; D may be TRBD1 (6 bases). This CDR3 contains 14 residues. Trimming stripped 6 bases from V and 2 bases from J, with 10 bases between. Germline CDR1 is LNHDA and CDR2 is SQIVND (reference sequence).

The rearrangement links TRBV6-6 to TRBJ2-1; D ambiguous. V dropped 2 bases and J dropped 0 bases, with 11 bases sitting between them. There are 16 residues in the CDR3. CDR1 is MNHNY, CDR2 SVGAGI, per germline (reference sequence). This chain's CDR3 is CASSYILPSSYNEQFF. CDR3 DNA: TGTGCCAGCAGTTACATTCTTCCTAGCTCCTACAATGAGCAGTTCTTC.

The chain carries TRBV9 and TRBJ1-1; TRBD1 aligns across 7 bases. The CDR3 extends over 15 amino acids. Germline CDR1 is SGDLS and CDR2 is YYNGEE. The J segment lost 1 base and the V segment lost 6 bases, leaving 9 bases of the junction unmatched. The CDR3 spells CASTILGDRNTEAFF. CDR3 nucleotide sequence: TGTGCCAGCACTATCCTGGGGGACAGGAACACTGAAGCTTTCTTT.

The chain joins TRBV6-6 to TRBJ2-1; the D is unclear. The CDR3 spans 13 residues. V was clipped by 6 bases and J by 6 bases, with 12 bases between them. The germline V gene encodes CDR1 MNHNY and CDR2 SVGAGI (reference sequence). CDR3 in amino acids: CASSPSSSNEQFF. CDR3 coding DNA: TGTGCCAGCAGCCCCTCTTCATCCAATGAGCAGTTCTTC.

The V and J genes are TRBV28 and TRBJ2-1; no definite D call. Deletions cut 8 bases from V and 7 bases from J, with 12 bases between. The CDR3 has 12 amino acids. Germline-derived CDR1 and CDR2 are MDHEN and SYDVKM. CDR3 in DNA: TGTGCCAGCGTGGGCAGCCCAAATGAGCAGTTCTTC. Protein product: CASVGSPNEQFF.

The genes are TRBV25-1 and TRBJ2-1, with 8 bases matching TRBD2. This CDR3 region has 17 residues. With 5 bases clipped from V and 4 bases from J, the junction kept 13 bases outside the gene matches. Per germline, CDR1 MGHDK and CDR2 SYGVNS. CDR3 amino acids: CASSQTLAGPKYNEQFF. The CDR3 bases are TGTGCCAGCAGTCAAACATTAGCGGGACCCAAATACAATGAGCAGTTCTTC.

V is TRBV12-3 or TRBV12-4 and J is TRBJ1-1; D remains ambiguous. The ends were cut back, 8 bases at V and 0 bases at J, with 10 bases in the middle. This CDR3 contains 13 residues. The CDR3 coding sequence is TGTGCCAGCCTATTAAAGATGAACACTGAAGCTTTCTTT. It translates to CASLLKMNTEAFF.

The V gene is TRBV27, the J gene TRBJ1-1; D gene unclear. Looked up from germline, CDR1 is MNHEY and CDR2 is SMNVEV (reference sequence). The V gene lost 3 bases and the J gene lost 1 base, with 12 bases spanning the gap. This CDR3 region has 15 residues. The CDR3 DNA reads as TGTGCCAGCAGTTTTTCCACCAGCGGGAACACTGAAGCTTTCTTT. Translating it yields CASSFSTSGNTEAFF.

The gene calls are TRBV6-4 and TRBJ2-3, with TRBD2 matching over 15 bases. V gave up 3 bases and J gave up 5 bases; unmatched junction bases: 0. The germline V gene encodes CDR1 MRHNA and CDR2 SNTAGT. The CDR3 runs to 15 residues. The CDR3 sequence: CASSEGLAGGDTQYF. The CDR3 DNA sequence: TGTGCCAGCAGTGAGGGACTAGCGGGAGGAGATACGCAGTATTTT.

The chain uses TRBV6-2 or TRBV6-3 and TRBJ2-7; 8 positions match TRBD2. The V gene end was trimmed by 8 bases and the J gene end by 6 bases; junction bases not matched to a gene: 15. This CDR3 comprises 15 residues. Germline V gene lookup returns CDR1 MNHEY and CDR2 SVGEGT. In DNA, the CDR3 is TGTGCCAGCGGCCCCGGGACTAGTCTTTTAGTCGAGCAGTACTTC. The encoded protein is CASGPGTSLLVEQYF.

The chain carries TRBV6-2 or TRBV6-3 and TRBJ1-2; unclear D gene. The V gene's germline CDR1 is MNHEY and CDR2 SVGEGT. The germline V and J ends were trimmed by 2 bases and 6 bases, with 7 bases remaining between them. The CDR3 consists of 12 residues. The CDR3 here is CASSYPPDGYTF. CDR3 DNA sequence: TGTGCCAGCAGTTACCCCCCGGATGGCTACACCTTC.

The rearrangement uses TRBV29-1 and TRBJ2-2; D gene ambiguous. The germline gives CDR1 SQVTM, CDR2 ANQGSEA. CDR3 size: 13 residues. V lost 1 base to trimming and J lost 1 base, with 4 bases between them. CDR3 DNA: TGCAGCGTTGAAGGTCAGAACACCGGGGAGCTGTTTTTT. Translated, it gives CSVEGQNTGELFF.

This chain uses TRBV7-2 with TRBJ2-1; 7 bases are shared with TRBD2. CDR1 is SGHTA, CDR2 FQGNSA, per germline. Losses at the gene ends were 4 bases for V and 6 bases for J; bases not matched to a gene: 9. This CDR3 contains 15 residues. CDR3 residues: CASSSRGPGGNEQFF. In DNA, the CDR3 is TGTGCCAGCAGCTCCCGAGGCCCGGGGGGCAATGAGCAGTTCTTC. Variable domain in full (rest from reference TRBV7-2 and TRBJ2-1): GAGVSQSPSNKVTEKGKDVELRCDPISGHTALYWYRQSLGQGLEFLIYFQGNSAPDKSGLPSDRFSAERTGGSVSTLTIQRTQQEDSAVYLCASSSRGPGGNEQFFGPGTRLTVL.

The chain couples TRBV25-1 to TRBJ2-7; D might be TRBD1 or TRBD2, each matching 5 bases. The CDR3 spans 15 residues. The germline gives CDR1 MGHDK, CDR2 SYGVNS. The V end was cut by 6 bases, the J end by 2 bases, with 17 bases between. CDR3 sequence reads: CASSAPGPLTYEQYF. Written as DNA, the CDR3 is TGTGCCAGCAGCGCCCCGGGACCGCTAACCTACGAGCAGTACTTC.

J is TRBJ1-5 and V is TRBV19; 9 bases line up with TRBD1. The length of the CDR3 is 17 residues. The V gene's germline CDR1 is LNHDA and CDR2 SQIVND (reference sequence). Losses at the gene ends were 3 bases for V and 1 base for J; bases not matched to a gene: 7. The CDR3 region has the DNA TGTGCCAGTAGTATGTATTCCGGGACAGGGAGCAATCAGCCCCAGCATTTT. Translating it yields CASSMYSGTGSNQPQHF. The full variable domain, rest sourced from reference TRBV19 and TRBJ1-5, is DGGITQSPKYLFRKEGQNVTLSCEQNLNHDAMYWYRQDPGQGLRLIYYSQIVNDFQKGDIAEGYSVSREKKESFPLTVTSAQKNPTAFYLCASSMYSGTGSNQPQHFGDGTRLSIL.